This TCR beta chain came from a study of CD8+CD57+ T cells in acquired aplastic anemia. Background on the study: Average DNA yield from sorted CD4+ and CD8+ cells was 3.2 ug. Study-level findings and limits: In CD8+ cells, Simpson's diversity showed no significant difference between patients and controls. Under 35 was the count of CD8+ CDR3 sequences that patients shared with controls.

A remark on this clonotype: Its specificity is unknown.

CD8+CD57+ cell expansion, shown by flow cytometry, had occurred in the patients selected for sequencing. V gave up 5 bases and J gave up 3 bases, with 8 bases separating them. The CDR3 sequence is 12 residues long. Germline V gene sequence: CDR1 SEHNR, CDR2 FQNEAQ (reference sequence). Genomic DNA acted as the template from which TCR beta VDJ combination and CDR3 sequence profiling were carried out. TCRdb fed the reads into MiXCR, producing one record per CDR3 protein. This table has 200,000 to 250,000 distinct CDR3 sequences, less than 75% appearing once. The sequenced sample was sorted CD4+, CD8+, or CD8+CD57+ T cells (not recorded which) from PBMCs. The source is a human donor with aplastic anemia. V and J are TRBV7-9 and TRBJ2-7, with a weak D call TRBD1 (5 bases). DNA of the CDR3: TGTGCCAGCAGCGAGACAGTCTACGAGCAGTACTTC. Protein sequence: CASSETVYEQYF.